Given below is one T cell receptor (beta chain) in context. This sample is drawn from a study of blood T cell repertoires in COVID-19. The wider study: Specimens from acute and convalescent COVID-19 originated in the United States, Italy and Spain. T cells, B-cell-depleted T cells, or PBMCs provided the cDNA or gDNA that served as material.

Germline-derived CDR1 and CDR2 are MNHEY and SMNVEV (reference sequence). This CDR3 comprises 12 residues. V lost 5 bases, J lost 7 bases, and 11 bases lay in between. In the authors' methods: Using reference gene primer amplification, nucleated cell counts were estimated. Measured with immunoSEQ multiplex PCR; TCRdb has only the in-frame clones, and not every one. V, J and clone size are taken as reported in that table, and D and trimming were inferred from the DNA itself. In the table there are some 270,000 clones, 86% of which are singletons. The source of this sequence is a woman aged 60-75 years who had recovered from COVID-19. This chain joins TRBV27 and TRBJ2-5; D is unresolved. Sequenced input: peripheral blood. CDR3 protein: CASSLPPGTQYF. The CDR3 DNA reads TGTGCCAGCAGTCTCCCCCCCGGGACCCAGTACTTC.